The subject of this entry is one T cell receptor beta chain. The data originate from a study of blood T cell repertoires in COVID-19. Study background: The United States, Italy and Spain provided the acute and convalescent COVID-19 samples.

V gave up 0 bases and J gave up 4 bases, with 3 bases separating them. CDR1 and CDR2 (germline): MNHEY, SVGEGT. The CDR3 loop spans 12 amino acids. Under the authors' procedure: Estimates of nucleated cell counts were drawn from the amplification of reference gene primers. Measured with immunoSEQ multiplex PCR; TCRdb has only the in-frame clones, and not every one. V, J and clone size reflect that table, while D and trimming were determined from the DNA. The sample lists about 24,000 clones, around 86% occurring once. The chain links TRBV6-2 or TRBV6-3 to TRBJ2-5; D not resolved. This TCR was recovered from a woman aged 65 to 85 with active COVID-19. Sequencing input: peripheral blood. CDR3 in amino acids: CASSYSRETQYF. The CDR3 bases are TGTGCCAGCAGTTACTCGAGAGAGACCCAGTACTTC.